One TCR beta chain is described in this entry. Antigen specificity is unknown. In germline, CDR1 is SGHTA, CDR2 FQGNSA. V lost 3 bases to trimming and J lost 4 bases, with 15 bases between them. The CDR3 runs 15 residues. This entry belongs to a study of post-analysis software for immune sequencing data. Overall study: Relapsing-remitting, secondary progressive and progressive-relapsing forms of multiple sclerosis all featured among disease courses.

Findings and caveats of the study: For normalized Chao1 diversity, multiple sclerosis patients scored significantly lower than controls did. TRBV segments more frequent in patients than in controls numbered several and included TRBV5-6, TRBV5-1 and TRBV20-1. Strong co-clustering by F measure was seen for same-batch samples.

Researchers reported that TCR beta cDNA libraries carried unique molecular identifiers. Yield was 450,000 to 650,000 cDNA molecules from roughly 0.93 to 9.6 million T cells. TCRdb independently ran MiXCR on the PCR reads; one entry per CDR3 protein. The sample has about 760,000 distinct CDR3 sequences, approximately 30% seen once. The chain combines TRBV7-2 with TRBJ1-2; D possibly corresponds to TRBD1 (5 bases). Specimen: blood. The sequence came from a girl between 5 and 17 years old with multiple sclerosis. The CDR3: CASSFQPGPSYGYTF. CDR3 coding DNA: TGTGCCAGCAGCTTCCAACCGGGACCGTCCTATGGCTACACCTTC. The full variable domain, with the rest looked up from reference TRBV7-2 and TRBJ1-2, is GAGVSQSPSNKVTEKGKDVELRCDPISGHTALYWYRQSLGQGLEFLIYFQGNSAPDKSGLPSDRFSAERTGGSVSTLTIQRTQQEDSAVYLCASSFQPGPSYGYTFGSGTRLTVV.